The rows below give T cell receptor beta chains drawn from one sample of a study of a mutant IDH1 vaccine in newly diagnosed glioma. Profiling relied on immunoSEQ multiplex PCR, and the TCRdb table lists in-frame clones only, not all of them. Found here are around 50,000 clones, roughly 80% of them singletons; the top ten hold approximately 4.6%. The antigens of these receptors remain unknown. The sample in question was PBMCs, obtained from a glioma patient whose treatment included an IDH1 peptide vaccine. The source is a woman aged 25 to 39 with glioma. Some clones in this sample may be carry-over from other donors' samples. The CDR3 runs from the conserved cysteine through the conserved F or W. Fields, in order: V gene, J gene, CDR3 protein.

TRBV2	TRBJ1-3	CASSLTGPAGNTIYF
TRBV30	TRBJ2-7	CAVEERGIFDEQYF
TRBV6-1	TRBJ2-1	CASNGLAAYNEQFF
TRBV10-3	TRBJ1-5	CAISGQGAHDQPQHF
TRBV30	TRBJ1-5	CAWSLRGGQPQHF
TRBV5-4	TRBJ2-2	CASSSYGERGTGELFF
TRBV6-6	TRBJ1-5	CASSYGSGTANQPQHF
TRBV2	TRBJ2-5	CASDREETQYF
TRBV7-8	TRBJ2-3	CASSTPPDTQYF
TRBV28	TRBJ1-5	CASKLGSTNQPQHF
TRBV9	TRBJ2-2	CASSVVMNTGELFF
TRBV4-1	TRBJ1-5	CASSGHLRGQPQHF
TRBV19	TRBJ2-7	CASSITPDREQYF
TRBV6-6	TRBJ2-1	CASSYSGNEQFF
TRBV2	TRBJ1-1	CPSYGTYAMNTEAFF
TRBV11-2	TRBJ1-5	CASSPGIGQPQHF
TRBV19	TRBJ2-1	CASSISSGGYNEQFF
TRBV7-7	TRBJ2-5	CASSLGDSKETQYF
TRBV19	TRBJ2-4	CASTPATGNIQYF
TRBV19	TRBJ2-7	CASRATSGSYEQYF
TRBV30	TRBJ2-1	CAWIRSGSYNEQFF
TRBV7-9	TRBJ2-1	CASRTTSGRYNEQFF
TRBV19	TRBJ1-5	CASSIGQGIQPQHF
TRBV9	TRBJ1-5	CASSVGGGAQPQHF
TRBV7-9	TRBJ1-1	CASSLGTVEAFF
TRBV5-4	TRBJ2-1	CASSPNSGRSSYNEQFF
TRBV4-2	TRBJ2-1	CASSHFGRAENEQFF